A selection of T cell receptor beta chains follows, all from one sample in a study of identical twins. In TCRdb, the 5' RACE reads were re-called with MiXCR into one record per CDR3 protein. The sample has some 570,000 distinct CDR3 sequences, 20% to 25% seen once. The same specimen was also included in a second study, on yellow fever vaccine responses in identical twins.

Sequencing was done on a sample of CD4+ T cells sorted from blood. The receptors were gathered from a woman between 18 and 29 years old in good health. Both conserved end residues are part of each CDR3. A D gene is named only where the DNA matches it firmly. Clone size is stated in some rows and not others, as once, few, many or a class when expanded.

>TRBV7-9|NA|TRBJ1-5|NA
CASSPTGQSNQPQHF
TGTGCCAGCAGCCCAACAGGTCAAAGCAATCAGCCCCAGCATTTT
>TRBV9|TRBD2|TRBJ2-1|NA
CASSVGVAGANEQFF
TGTGCCAGCAGCGTGGGAGTAGCGGGAGCCAATGAGCAGTTCTTC
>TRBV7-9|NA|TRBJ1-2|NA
CASSYPGTAWDNYGYTF
TGTGCCAGCAGCTATCCCGGGACCGCCTGGGATAACTATGGCTACACCTTC
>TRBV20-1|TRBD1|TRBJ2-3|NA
CSARTQGASDTQYF
TGCAGTGCTAGAACTCAGGGGGCCTCAGATACGCAGTATTTT
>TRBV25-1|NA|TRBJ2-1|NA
CASSDYNSRYGSSYNEQFF
TGTGCCAGCAGTGATTACAATAGCAGATACGGAAGCTCCTACAATGAGCAGTTCTTC
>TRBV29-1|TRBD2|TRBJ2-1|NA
CSVLLTGTRGNEQFF
TGCAGCGTTCTCCTGACCGGGACTAGGGGCAATGAGCAGTTCTTC
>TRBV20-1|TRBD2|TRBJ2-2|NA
CSAAGGDNTGELFF
TGCAGTGCGGCGGGGGGCGATAACACCGGGGAGCTGTTTTTT
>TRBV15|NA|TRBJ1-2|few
CATSARTGLGDGYTF
TGTGCCACCAGCGCAAGAACAGGGTTGGGCGATGGCTACACCTTC
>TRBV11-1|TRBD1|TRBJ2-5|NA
CASSTVPGQGKETQYF
TGTGCCAGCAGCACCGTCCCGGGACAGGGTAAAGAGACCCAGTACTTC
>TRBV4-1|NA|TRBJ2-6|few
CASSPLGLGSGANVLTF
TGCGCCAGCAGCCCCCTGGGGCTGGGGTCTGGGGCCAACGTCCTGACTTTC
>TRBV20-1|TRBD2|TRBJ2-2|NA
CSAMTSGRSGELFF
TGCAGTGCCATGACTAGCGGGAGATCCGGGGAGCTGTTTTTT
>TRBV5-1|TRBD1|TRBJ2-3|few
CASGGQGSADTQYF
TGCGCCAGCGGGGGACAGGGTAGTGCAGATACGCAGTATTTT
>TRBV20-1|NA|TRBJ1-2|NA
CSARDSFYGYTF
TGCAGTGCTAGGGACAGTTTCTATGGCTACACCTTC
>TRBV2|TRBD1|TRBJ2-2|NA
CASKPTGADTGELFF
TGTGCCAGCAAACCCACAGGGGCGGACACCGGGGAGCTGTTTTTT
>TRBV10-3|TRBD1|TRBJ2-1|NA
CAISDLTGDPRSSYNEQFF
TGTGCCATCAGTGACCTTACAGGGGACCCCCGGAGCTCCTACAATGAGCAGTTCTTC
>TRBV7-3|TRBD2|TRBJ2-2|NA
CASSLSPSGNTGELFF
TGTGCCAGCAGCTTAAGCCCTAGCGGGAACACCGGGGAGCTGTTTTTT
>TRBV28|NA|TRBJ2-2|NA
CASRSQGYTGELFF
TGTGCCAGCAGATCACAGGGATATACCGGGGAGCTGTTTTTT
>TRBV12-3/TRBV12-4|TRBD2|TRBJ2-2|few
CASSLARPGTSGSVGTGELFF
TGTGCCAGCAGTTTAGCCAGACCCGGGACTAGCGGGAGTGTGGGCACCGGGGAGCTGTTTTTT
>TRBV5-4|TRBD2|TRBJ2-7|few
CASSYSGSRYEQYF
TGTGCCAGCAGCTACAGCGGGAGCAGATACGAGCAGTACTTC
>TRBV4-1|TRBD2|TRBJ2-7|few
CASSQEAAGGSYEQYF
TGCGCCAGCAGCCAAGAAGCAGCGGGAGGGTCCTACGAGCAGTACTTC
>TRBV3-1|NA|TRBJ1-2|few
CASSQVSDYGYTF
TGTGCCAGCAGCCAAGTGTCCGATTATGGCTACACCTTC
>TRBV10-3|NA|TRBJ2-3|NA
CAIREDRSTDTQYF
TGTGCCATCAGAGAAGACAGATCCACAGATACGCAGTATTTT
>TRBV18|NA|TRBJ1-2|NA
CASSPRDRDLGGYTF
TGTGCCAGCTCACCTCGGGACCGTGACCTCGGTGGCTACACCTTC